This T cell receptor (beta chain) was profiled in a study of T cells in Graves' hyperthyroidism and ophthalmopathy (dated by TCRdb to the late 2010s). Background on the whole study: Peripheral blood was collected at initial diagnosis, before any treatment. To identify distinguishing TCR V-J signatures, a discovery cohort of 90 to 100 patients was used, comprising roughly 45 with Graves' ophthalmopathy and roughly 60 with stable Graves' hyperthyroidism. Prospective prediction of ophthalmopathy was tested in an independent validation cohort of 18 to 20 hyperthyroidism patients and approximately 17 patients who later progressed to ophthalmopathy. The 75 to 100 discovery patients were randomly divided into training and test sets at a 7:3 ratio. The study also compared thyroid tissue and blood T-cell repertoires from five or six Graves' hyperthyroidism patients. After sampling, hyperthyroidism patients received methimazole starting at 30 mg daily, and ophthalmopathy patients received high-dose intravenous methylprednisolone. According to the paper, TCR Vbeta CDR3 sequencing was carried out on 135 peripheral blood samples, which came from more than 40 ophthalmopathy, around 74 hyperthyroidism and roughly 17 progressor patients.

Moderately to severely active disease, a Clinical Activity Score of at least 3, a NOSPECS grade of at least 4, and a duration under 3 months were present in ophthalmopathy patients. Any patient with an uncontrolled infection, another autoimmune disease, pregnancy or lactation was excluded. Diagnoses were established on the basis of clinical symptoms, serum thyroxine and TRAb, thyroid ultrasound, and orbital computed tomography. Ficoll-Paque density gradient centrifugation was used to isolate PBMCs from about 9.4 ml of fresh peripheral blood. Total RNA was extracted with Trizol reagent, and quality was checked on an Agilent 2100 Bioanalyzer. Findings and caveats that apply to the study as a whole: A model built on a 13 V-J signature distinguished ophthalmopathy from stable hyperthyroidism, reaching 87.88% sensitivity and around 81% specificity in cross-validation and 80%/75% in testing. No statistical method was used to set the sample size in advance, and investigators knew the group allocation. In validation, the model predicted progression to ophthalmopathy with approximately 70% sensitivity and around 72% specificity, a median of about six months before onset. Most expanded thyroid clonotypes (frequency above 0.001) were also found in blood, which suggests that blood repertoires may mirror thyroid immune responses.

The CDR3, from cysteine to phenylalanine, totals 16 residues. This entry keeps only the CDR3 DNA: 48 bases, framed from base 1. The germline V gene (reference sequence) supplies CDR1 LNHDA and CDR2 SQIVND. The junction shows trimming of 6 bases on V and 6 bases on J, and the gene matches do not reach 12 bases of it. Amplification of TCR beta CDR3 regions was carried out from RNA transcripts. The first round of RT-PCR for the TCR CDR3 was performed with the HTBI primer set and the Qiagen OneStep RT-PCR kit. The libraries were constructed in a second round of multiplex PCR and then size-selected and purified. Paired-end sequencing of the libraries was performed with 100 bp reads on an Illumina HiSeq2000. The authors' analysis ran thus. Raw data were processed with SOAPnuke, discarding reads with adapters, uncalled bases, mean Phred below 15, or no exact constant-primer or identifier match. COPE v1.2.5 was used to merge the high-quality paired reads, and each unique nucleotide sequence was defined as a clonotype. MiTCR v1.1 was used to align the clonotypes against IMGT TRBV, TRBD and TRBJ reference segments. The analysis was restricted to V-J combinations with a frequency above 0.0001, which together covered 99.2% of the repertoires. The TCS score was defined as F50 (clonal expansion) divided by E x V (chaos), with BLOSUM62-based TCRdist calculated between CDR3 peptides within each V-J. Welch's t-statistics and random forest reduced around 510 V-J features to 10 to 15, which were used in a naive Bayes classifier (R e1071). Starting from the raw public reads, TCRdb applied fastp trimming at Q25, assembled clones with MiXCR and retained in-frame beta chains. Under each unique CDR3 protein, matching rows form one entry showing the most common genes and DNA. The V and J calls and clone size come from TCRdb's table, not from the authors' own analysis. The sample profile shows about 350,000 distinct CDR3 sequences; roughly 13% of them were found once. Clones ranked in the top ten supply around 32% of the sample.

This clonotype has just a few counts. The antigen this receptor binds is unknown. Base qualities are not at hand, and no much larger clone is one base apart. The chain uses TRBV19 and TRBJ2-7, with 12 middle bases fitting TRBD2. The material sequenced was blood. The TCR was taken from a woman in her forties with Graves' ophthalmopathy. The sequence in DNA is TGTGCCAGTAGCGGGGAGAGACTAGCGGGAGATCCCGAGCAGTACTTC. The encoded protein is CASSGERLAGDPEQYF.